Detailed here is one T cell receptor (beta chain). After extraction with the RNeasy kit, 0.5 to 1 ug of the RNA was reverse transcribed using random hexamers. Amplification of TCR beta CDR3 by immunoSEQ multiplex PCR spanned 54 Vbeta and 13 Jbeta. Each CDR3 protein gets one entry after TCRdb re-called the immunoSEQ multiplex PCR reads with MiXCR. Of 190,000 or so distinct CDR3 sequences in the sample, more than 90% are singletons; the top ten hold about 0.087%. Sequencing of TCR beta drew on CD8+ and CD4+ T cells from blood. TEMRA cells were enriched by FACS, while CD8+ and CD4+ T cells were obtained through a negative isolation that was performed magnetically. This sample was taken from a study of CD8 T cells in Susac syndrome. Sequencing input: CD4+ T cells from PBMCs. The clonotype originates from a human donor with multiple sclerosis.

CDR3 loop: CAWQGGNQPQHF. Here the CDR3 DNA reads TGTGCCTGGCAGGGCGGAAATCAGCCCCAGCATTTT. The chain links TRBV30 to TRBJ1-5, with D perhaps matching TRBD1 (5 bases). This CDR3 has 12 residues. Germline-derived CDR1 and CDR2 are GTSNPN and SVGIG (reference sequence). V was clipped by 5 bases and J by 4 bases, with 9 bases between them.